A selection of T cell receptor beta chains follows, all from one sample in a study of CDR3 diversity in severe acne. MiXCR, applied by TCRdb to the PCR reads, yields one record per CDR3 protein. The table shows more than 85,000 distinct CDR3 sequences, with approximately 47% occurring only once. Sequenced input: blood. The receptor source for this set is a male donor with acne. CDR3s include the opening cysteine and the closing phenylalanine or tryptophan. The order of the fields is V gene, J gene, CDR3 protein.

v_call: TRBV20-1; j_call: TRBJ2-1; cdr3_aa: CSGTGGLHEQIF
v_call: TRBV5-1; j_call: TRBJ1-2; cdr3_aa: CASSLDRDYGYTF
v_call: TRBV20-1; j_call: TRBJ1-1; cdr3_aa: CSARTAGTGKGGRYTEAFF
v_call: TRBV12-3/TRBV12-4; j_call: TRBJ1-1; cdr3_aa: CASTPSGTGKDTEAFF
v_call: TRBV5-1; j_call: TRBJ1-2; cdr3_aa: CASSLSRDYGYTF
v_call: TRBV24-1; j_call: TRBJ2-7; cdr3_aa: CATSDYSGKGYEQYF
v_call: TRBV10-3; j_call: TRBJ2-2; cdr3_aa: CAISEPRRRTSGRAELEAGELFF
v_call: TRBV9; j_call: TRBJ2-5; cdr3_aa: CASSVGWQVQETQYF
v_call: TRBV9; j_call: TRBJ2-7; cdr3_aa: CASSVEGLAGSYEQYF
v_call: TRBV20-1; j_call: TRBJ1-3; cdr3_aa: CSARDARQGRRENTMYF
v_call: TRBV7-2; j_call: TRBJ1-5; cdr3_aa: CASSLIGGVRNQPQHF
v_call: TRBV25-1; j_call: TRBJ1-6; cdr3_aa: CASSDRGDSPLHF
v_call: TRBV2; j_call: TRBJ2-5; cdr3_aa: CASSPAGGGETQYF
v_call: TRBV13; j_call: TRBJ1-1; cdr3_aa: CASSIMDTEAFF
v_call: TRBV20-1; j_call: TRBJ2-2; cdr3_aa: CSALQDGELFF